This passage covers 2 T cell receptor beta chains from one sample sequenced in a study of PD-1 blockade in classical Hodgkin lymphoma. Produced via immunoSEQ multiplex PCR; TCRdb's table is partial and in-frame only. The sample contains fewer than 100,000 clones, 90% to 95% of which appear only once. This sample's time point: cycle 4 day 1 (C4D1), after about 6 weeks of nivolumab. Every patient relapsed after autologous stem cell transplantation, and brentuximab vedotin exposure varied. Specimen: peripheral blood mononuclear cells (PBMCs), collected before the fourth cycle of nivolumab. These TCRs come from a human donor with classical Hodgkin lymphoma.

This clone showed up just a few times. The chain is built from TRBV5-4 and TRBJ1-2; 9 bases fit TRBD1. V gave up 5 bases and J gave up 5 bases; unmatched junction bases: 4. The germline CDR1 and CDR2 sequences are SGHNT and YYREEE (reference sequence). The CDR3 has 13 residues. As DNA, the CDR3 is TGTGCCAGCAGGGAACAGGGGGCGTATGGCTACACCTTC. Protein: CASREQGAYGYTF.

The rearrangement links TRBV21-1 to TRBJ2-6. TRBV21-1 is a known pseudogene. The CDR3 contains 16 residues. The DNA of the CDR3 is TGTGCCACTCTAAGGGCAGGCCACTCTGGGGCCAACGTCCTGACTTTC. It codes for CATLRAGHSGANVLTF.